Listed below are T cell receptor beta chains from one sample, sequenced in a study of blood T cell repertoires in COVID-19. The protocol was immunoSEQ multiplex PCR, while the TCRdb copy is restricted to in-frame clones and leaves out a portion. In the table there are 75,000 to 100,000 clones, about nine tenths of which are singletons. Sequencing was done on a sample of peripheral blood. The receptors were sampled from a woman aged 80 or over with acute or convalescent COVID-19. The CDR3 runs from the conserved cysteine through the conserved F or W. The D gene is left open where the match is weak.

TRBJ2-2,TRBV30,.,CAWSSDRYTGELFF,TGTGCCTGGAGTTCCGACAGATACACCGGGGAGCTGTTTTTT
TRBJ2-5,TRBV27,.,CASGQRYQETQYF,TGTGCCAGCGGACAGCGCTACCAAGAGACCCAGTACTTC
TRBJ2-2,TRBV9,TRBD2,CASSASGGRTGELFF,TGTGCCAGCAGCGCCAGCGGGGGGAGGACCGGGGAGCTGTTTTTT
TRBJ1-6,TRBV6-1,TRBD1,CASSEVWTGDSPLHF,TGTGCCAGCAGTGAAGTGTGGACAGGGGATTCACCCCTCCACTTT
TRBJ2-5,TRBV11-1,TRBD2,CASSKLAGGLGETQYF,TGTGCCAGCAGCAAACTAGCGGGAGGGCTCGGAGAGACCCAGTACTTC
TRBJ1-4,TRBV13,.,CASSPGRTTNEKLFF,TGTGCCAGCAGCCCAGGCCGTACAACTAATGAAAAACTGTTTTTT
TRBJ2-3,TRBV6-4,TRBD2,CASSDPAAGETDTQYF,TGTGCCAGCAGTGATCCAGCGGCGGGAGAAACAGATACGCAGTATTTT
TRBJ1-2,TRBV6-2/TRBV6-3,.,CASSYSDSRRGYTF,TGTGCCAGCAGTTACTCGGACAGCCGGCGGGGCTACACCTTC
TRBJ2-1,TRBV29-1,TRBD1,CSASPRGQGGRNEQFF,TGCAGCGCCTCCCCTAGGGGACAGGGAGGCCGAAATGAGCAGTTCTTC
TRBJ1-2,TRBV19,.,CASCDKIYGYTF,TGTGCCAGTTGTGACAAGATCTATGGCTACACCTTC
TRBJ1-4,TRBV15,TRBD1,CATSRDGTGRSEKLFF,TGTGCCACCAGCAGAGATGGGACAGGGAGGAGTGAAAAACTGTTTTTT
TRBJ2-5,TRBV19,TRBD2,CASSTRASGGLKWETQYF,TGTGCCAGTAGTACGCGGGCTAGCGGGGGGCTTAAGTGGGAGACCCAGTACTTC
TRBJ1-4,TRBV7-8,TRBD1,CASSSRDRGISSEKLFF,TGTGCCAGCAGCTCCCGGGACAGGGGAATTTCGAGTGAAAAACTGTTTTTT
TRBJ2-1,TRBV5-6,TRBD2,CASSSRGLAGANEQFF,TGTGCCAGCAGCAGTAGGGGACTAGCGGGGGCAAATGAGCAGTTCTTC